Detailed here is one T cell receptor beta chain. Its antigen remains unknown. This record comes from a study of a mutant IDH1 vaccine in newly diagnosed glioma. Whole-study results and caveats: Vaccine-induced immune responses were detected in around 92% of patients.

Between the trimmed V and J ends, which lost 0 bases and 12 bases, there was a span of 14 bases. The length of the CDR3 is 13 residues. From germline, CDR1 is MNHEY and CDR2 SVGAGI. The time point was: week 5, during vaccination. Doses consisted of 300 ug of mutant IDH1 20-mer peptide each, paired with topical imiquimod. Assay used: immunoSEQ multiplex PCR; TCRdb lists only in-frame clones, some missing. The data hold tens of thousands of clones, with 91% observed a single time. The starting material was PBMCs, obtained from a glioma patient whose treatment included an IDH1 peptide vaccine. The rearrangement uses TRBV6-5 and TRBJ1-1; no clear D. This TCR derives from a woman between 45 and 65 years old with glioma. The CDR3 here is CASSYSQRAITFF. Written as DNA, the CDR3 is TGTGCCAGCAGTTACTCGCAACGGGCGATAACTTTCTTT.